This passage covers 12 T cell receptor beta chains from one sample sequenced in a study of cytomegalovirus exposure and HLA in healthy donors. With 60 Vbeta and 13 Jbeta primers, the PCR was carried out. The table came from immunoSEQ multiplex PCR; TCRdb's copy has only in-frame clones and leaves some out. The table has roughly 120,000 clones, about 80% seen once. The specimen was PBMCs. These receptors were obtained from a woman in her 30s in good health and CMV-seropositive.

The chain combines TRBV5-6 with TRBJ2-3; D call uncertain. The CDR3 sequence is 13 residues long. Trimming shortened V by 1 base and J by 4 bases, and 7 bases separated the two germline ends. Germline V CDR1 and CDR2: SGHDT, YYEEEE. The CDR3 DNA reads TGTGCCAGCAGCTTGAATGGCCCAGATACGCAGTATTTT. This gives the protein CASSLNGPDTQYF. Full variable domain (missing parts from reference TRBV5-6 and TRBJ2-3): DAGVTQSPTHLIKTRGQQVTLRCSPKSGHDTVSWYQQALGQGPQFIFQYYEEEERQRGNFPDRFSGHQFPNYSSELNVNALLLGDSALYLCASSLNGPDTQYFGPGTRLTVL.

The rearrangement uses TRBV15 and TRBJ2-1; TRBD2 aligns across 14 bases. Germline CDR1 and CDR2: LNHNV and YYDKDF (reference sequence). The CDR3 length is 15 residues. Losses at the gene ends were 6 bases for V and 6 bases for J; bases not matched to a gene: 4. The DNA for the CDR3 is TGTGCCACCAGAACCGGGACTAGCGGGAGCAATGAGCAGTTCTTC. Translated, it gives CATRTGTSGSNEQFF.

This chain connects TRBV7-9 to TRBJ2-5; D remains ambiguous. The V gene lost 2 bases and the J gene lost 7 bases, with 8 bases spanning the gap. The CDR3 covers 12 residues. Germline-derived CDR1 and CDR2 are SEHNR and FQNEAQ (reference sequence). The CDR3 DNA is TGTGCCAGCAGCTTACAGGCCCTGACCCAGTACTTC. Translation gives CASSLQALTQYF. The variable domain in full, with the rest retrieved from reference TRBV7-9 and TRBJ2-5, is DTGVSQNPRHKITKRGQNVTFRCDPISEHNRLYWYRQTLGQGPEFLTYFQNEAQLEKSRLLSDRFSAERPKGSFSTLEIQRTEQGDSAMYLCASSLQALTQYFGPGTRLLVL.

The V and J genes are TRBV2 and TRBJ2-5; TRBD1 aligns across 9 bases. The CDR3 spans 14 residues. V shed 6 bases, J shed 2 bases, and the junction held 4 bases outside the gene matches. Germline V lookup: CDR1 SNHLY, CDR2 FYNNEI. CDR3 residues: CASRLGQGQETQYF. CDR3 in DNA: TGTGCCAGCAGACTCGGACAGGGGCAAGAGACCCAGTACTTC. The whole variable domain, filled in from reference TRBV2 and TRBJ2-5, reads EPEVTQTPSHQVTQMGQEVILRCVPISNHLYFYWYRQILGQKVEFLVSFYNNEISEKSEIFDDQFSVERPDGSNFTLKIRSTKLEDSAMYFCASRLGQGQETQYFGPGTRLLVL.

The chain is built from TRBV19 and TRBJ1-3; 10 positions agree with TRBD1. This CDR3 has 20 amino acids. From germline, CDR1 is LNHDA and CDR2 SQIVND (reference sequence). V was clipped by 3 bases and J by 4 bases; unmatched bases: 18. Here the CDR3 DNA reads TGTGCCAGTAGTATCCCCCCGGGACAGGGGACCTCGCACGTAGGAAACACCATATATTTT. This codes for CASSIPPGQGTSHVGNTIYF.

The chain links TRBV19 to TRBJ2-2; possible D gene TRBD1, 6 bases. Trimming removed 6 bases at V and 6 bases at J, with 20 bases between. The CDR3 runs 16 residues. Germline CDR1 is LNHDA and CDR2 is SQIVND (reference sequence). CDR3 DNA: TGTGCCAGTAGCGTTCGCCAGGGGATTGAGGCCGGGGAGCTGTTTTTT. Its protein is CASSVRQGIEAGELFF.

V usage is TRBV5-6 and J usage is TRBJ2-1, with 7 nucleotides matching TRBD1. Germline CDR1 SGHDT, CDR2 YYEEEE. The CDR3 consists of 12 residues. After removal of 4 bases from V and 10 bases from J, the junction contained 5 bases not matched to a gene. The CDR3 reads CASSQQGREQFF. CDR3 coding DNA: TGTGCCAGCAGCCAACAGGGGCGGGAGCAGTTCTTC. The complete variable domain, with remaining parts taken from reference TRBV5-6 and TRBJ2-1, reads DAGVTQSPTHLIKTRGQQVTLRCSPKSGHDTVSWYQQALGQGPQFIFQYYEEEERQRGNFPDRFSGHQFPNYSSELNVNALLLGDSALYLCASSQQGREQFFGPGTRLTVL.

V gene TRBV7-3 combines with J gene TRBJ2-5; tentative D call: TRBD2 (7 bases). Trimming shortened V by 5 bases and J by 2 bases, and 12 bases separated the two germline ends. The germline V gene encodes CDR1 SGHTA and CDR2 FQGTGA. The CDR3 is made up of 14 amino acids. CDR3 sequence (DNA): TGTGCCAGCAGCCCCGAGGGGGGGCAAGAGACCCAGTACTTC. Translation: CASSPEGGQETQYF.

The sample holds one count of this clone. The V and J genes are TRBV6-5 and TRBJ1-2; D might be TRBD1 (5 bases). This CDR3 spans 14 amino acids. Deletions cut 2 bases from V and 3 bases from J, with 10 bases between. Germline V gene lookup returns CDR1 MNHEY and CDR2 SVGAGI. CDR3 sequence reads: CASSYQGLYYGYTF. In DNA form, the CDR3 reads TGTGCCAGCAGTTACCAGGGTTTGTACTATGGCTACACCTTC.

This clone has more than one count but fewer than ten. The V call is TRBV4-1, the J call TRBJ1-4; 7 positions agree with TRBD1. With 4 bases clipped from V and 3 bases from J, the junction kept 2 bases outside the gene matches. CDR3 length: 14 residues. The germline CDR1 and CDR2 sequences are MGHRA and YSYEKL. This chain's CDR3 is CASSLRGANEKLFF. The CDR3 coding sequence is TGCGCCAGCAGCCTCAGGGGGGCTAATGAAAAACTGTTTTTT.

This rearrangement joins TRBV30 to TRBJ1-2; 9 positions agree with TRBD1. Germline lookup yields CDR1 GTSNPN and CDR2 SVGIG (reference sequence). The CDR3 extends over 14 amino acids. V dropped 3 bases and J dropped 7; count of bases not matched to a gene: 9. The CDR3 is CAWSQLGTGSGYTF. The CDR3 nucleotides read TGTGCCTGGAGCCAACTCGGGACAGGGAGTGGCTACACCTTC.

V gene TRBV4-2 combines with J gene TRBJ2-5; the D gene is possibly TRBD2 (5 bases). The DNA matches TRBJ2-7 better at its end, which makes the J call doubtful. Germline CDR1 is LGHNA and CDR2 is YNFKEQ. This CDR3 contains 16 residues. CDR3 loop: CASSQVLGEAFYEQYF. The DNA of the CDR3 is TGTGCCAGCAGCCAAGTCCTGGGAGAAGCTTTCTACGAGCAGTACTTC.